Sequencing of this T cell receptor (beta chain) was carried out in a study of T-cell memory formation after mild COVID-19. This clonotype was detected many times. In germline, CDR1 is SGHRS, CDR2 YFSETQ. The CDR3 spans 14 residues. Trimming cost V 3 bases and J 9 bases, with 16 bases left between them. Each CDR3 protein is one row after TCRdb ran MiXCR on the 5' RACE reads. The data contain under 300,000 distinct CDR3 sequences, around 15% of them singletons. The chain uses TRBV5-1 and TRBJ2-1, with no clear D. The receptor's source is a man aged 18 to 29 who had mild COVID-19 (a few samples of this study predate the infection). Cell type and time point are not known. Sequences were obtained from PBMCs or a T cell subset sorted from them (not recorded which). CDR3 protein: CASSSAGALGEQFF. Here the CDR3 DNA reads TGCGCCAGCAGCTCGGCAGGAGCGCTTGGTGAGCAGTTCTTC.